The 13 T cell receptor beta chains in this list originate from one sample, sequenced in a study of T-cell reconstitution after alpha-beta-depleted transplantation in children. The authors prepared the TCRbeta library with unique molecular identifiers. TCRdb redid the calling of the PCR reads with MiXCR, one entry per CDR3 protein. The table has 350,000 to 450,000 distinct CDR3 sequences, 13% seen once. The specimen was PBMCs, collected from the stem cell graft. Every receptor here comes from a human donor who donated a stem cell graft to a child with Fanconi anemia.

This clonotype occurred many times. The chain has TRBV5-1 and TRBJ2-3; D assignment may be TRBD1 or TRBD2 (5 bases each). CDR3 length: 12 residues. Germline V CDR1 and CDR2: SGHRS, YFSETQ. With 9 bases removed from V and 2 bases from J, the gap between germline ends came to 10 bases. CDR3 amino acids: CATWDLTDTQYF. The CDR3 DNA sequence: TGCGCCACCTGGGACCTCACAGATACGCAGTATTTT.

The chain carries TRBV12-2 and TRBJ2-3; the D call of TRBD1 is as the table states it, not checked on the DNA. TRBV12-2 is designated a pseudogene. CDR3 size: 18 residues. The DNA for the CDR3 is TGTGCAAGTCGCTTAGCGGTCTTAAGTCGGGGGAGCACAGATACGCAGTATTTT. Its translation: CASRLAVLSRGSTDTQYF.

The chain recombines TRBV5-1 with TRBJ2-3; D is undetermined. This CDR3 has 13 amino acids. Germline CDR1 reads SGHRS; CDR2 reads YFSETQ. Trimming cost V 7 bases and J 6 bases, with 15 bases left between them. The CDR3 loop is CASGQPLGDTQYF. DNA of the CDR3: TGCGCCAGCGGCCAGCCCCTGGGTGATACGCAGTATTTT.

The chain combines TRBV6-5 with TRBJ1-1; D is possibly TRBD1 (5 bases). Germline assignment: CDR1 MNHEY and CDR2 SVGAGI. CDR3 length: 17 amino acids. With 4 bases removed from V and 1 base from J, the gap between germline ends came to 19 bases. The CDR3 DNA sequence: TGTGCCAGCAGTTCGGGGGGGGGTCGTTTTGGGAACACTGAAGCTTTCTTT. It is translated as CASSSGGGRFGNTEAFF.

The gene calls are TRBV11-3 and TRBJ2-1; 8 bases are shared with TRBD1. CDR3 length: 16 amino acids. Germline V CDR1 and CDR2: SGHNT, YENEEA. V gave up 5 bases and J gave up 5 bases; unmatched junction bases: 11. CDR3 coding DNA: TGTGCCAGCAGCCTGACAGGGGCCGACCTGGACAATGAGCAGTTCTTC. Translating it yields CASSLTGADLDNEQFF.

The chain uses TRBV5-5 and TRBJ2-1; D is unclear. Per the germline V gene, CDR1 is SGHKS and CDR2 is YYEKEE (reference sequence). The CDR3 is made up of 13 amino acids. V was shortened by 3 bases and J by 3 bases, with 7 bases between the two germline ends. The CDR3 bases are TGTGCCAGCAGCTCCCCTGGCTACAATGAGCAGTTCTTC. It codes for CASSSPGYNEQFF.

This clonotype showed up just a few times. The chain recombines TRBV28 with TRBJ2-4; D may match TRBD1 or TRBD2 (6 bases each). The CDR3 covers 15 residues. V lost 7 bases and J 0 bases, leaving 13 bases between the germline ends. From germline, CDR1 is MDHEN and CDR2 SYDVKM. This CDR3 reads CASNGGGVAKNIQYF. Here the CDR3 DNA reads TGTGCCAGCAATGGAGGGGGAGTAGCCAAAAACATTCAGTACTTC.

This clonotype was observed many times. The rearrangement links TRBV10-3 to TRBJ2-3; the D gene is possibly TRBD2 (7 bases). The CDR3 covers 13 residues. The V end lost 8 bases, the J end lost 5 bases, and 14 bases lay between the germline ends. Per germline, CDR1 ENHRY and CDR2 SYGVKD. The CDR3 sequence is CAIWAGEGDTQYF. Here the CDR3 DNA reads TGTGCCATCTGGGCAGGGGAGGGAGATACGCAGTATTTT.

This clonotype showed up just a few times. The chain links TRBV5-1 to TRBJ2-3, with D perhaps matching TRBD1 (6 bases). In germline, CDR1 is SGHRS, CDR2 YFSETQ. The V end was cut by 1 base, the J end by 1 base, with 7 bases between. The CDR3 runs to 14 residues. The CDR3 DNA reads TGCGCCAGCAGCTTGACAGGGCGCACAGATACGCAGTATTTT. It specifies CASSLTGRTDTQYF.

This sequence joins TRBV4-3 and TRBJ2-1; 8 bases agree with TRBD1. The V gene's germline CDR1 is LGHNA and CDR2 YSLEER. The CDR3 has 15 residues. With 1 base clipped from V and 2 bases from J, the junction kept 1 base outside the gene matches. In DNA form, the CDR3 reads TGCGCCAGCAGCCAAGCGACAGGGGCCTACAATGAGCAGTTCTTC. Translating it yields CASSQATGAYNEQFF.

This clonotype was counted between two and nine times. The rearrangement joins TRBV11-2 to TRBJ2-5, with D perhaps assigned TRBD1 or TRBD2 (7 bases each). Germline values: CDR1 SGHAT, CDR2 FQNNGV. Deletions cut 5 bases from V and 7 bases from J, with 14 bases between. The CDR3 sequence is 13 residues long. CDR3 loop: CASSPLRGGTQYF. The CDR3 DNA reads TGTGCCAGCAGCCCCCTCAGGGGGGGGACCCAGTACTTC. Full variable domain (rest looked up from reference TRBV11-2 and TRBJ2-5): EAGVAQSPRYKIIEKRQSVAFWCNPISGHATLYWYQQILGQGPKLLIQFQNNGVVDDSQLPKDRFSAERLKGVDSTLKIQPAKLEDSAVYLCASSPLRGGTQYFGPGTRLLVL.

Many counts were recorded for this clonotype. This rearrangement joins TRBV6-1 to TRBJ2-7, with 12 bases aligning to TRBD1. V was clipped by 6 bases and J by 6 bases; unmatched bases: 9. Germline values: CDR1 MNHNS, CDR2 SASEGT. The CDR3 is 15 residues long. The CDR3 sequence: CASSPTGTGGFEQYF. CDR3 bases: TGTGCCAGCAGCCCTACCGGGACAGGGGGCTTCGAGCAGTACTTC.

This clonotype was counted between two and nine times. The CDR3, as DNA: TGTGCCACCAGTGACTCTTCTGGAGCAACTAATGAAAAACTGTTTTTT. Protein: CATSDSSGATNEKLFF. The chain uses TRBV24-1 and TRBJ1-4; D is ambiguous. CDR3 length equals 16 residues. The V end lost 4 bases, the J end lost 0 bases, and 11 bases lay between the germline ends. CDR1 is KGHDR, CDR2 SFDVKD, per germline.